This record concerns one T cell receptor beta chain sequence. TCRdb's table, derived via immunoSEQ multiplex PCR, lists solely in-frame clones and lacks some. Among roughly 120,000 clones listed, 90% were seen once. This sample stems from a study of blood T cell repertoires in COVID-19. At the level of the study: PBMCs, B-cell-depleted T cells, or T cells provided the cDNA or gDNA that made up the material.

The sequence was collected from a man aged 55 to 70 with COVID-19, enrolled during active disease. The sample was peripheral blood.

CDR3 protein: CASSTPGGAHNEQFF. CDR3 coding DNA: TGCGCCAGCAGCACCCCAGGGGGCGCCCACAATGAGCAGTTCTTC. The rearrangement links TRBV5-1 to TRBJ2-1; the match to TRBD1 covers 8 bases. The CDR3 runs 15 residues. The junction had 8 bases not matched to a gene; V was cut back by 4 bases and J by 5 bases. Looked up from germline, CDR1 is SGHRS and CDR2 is YFSETQ.